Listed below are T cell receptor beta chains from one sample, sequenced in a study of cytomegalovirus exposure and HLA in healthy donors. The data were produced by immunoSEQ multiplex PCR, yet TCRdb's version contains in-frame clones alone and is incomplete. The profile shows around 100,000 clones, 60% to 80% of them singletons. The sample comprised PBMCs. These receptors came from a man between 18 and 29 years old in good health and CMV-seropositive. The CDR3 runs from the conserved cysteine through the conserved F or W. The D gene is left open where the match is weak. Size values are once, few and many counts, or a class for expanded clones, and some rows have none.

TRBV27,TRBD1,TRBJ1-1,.,TGTGCCAGCAGTCTAGACAGGGTGGAAACTTTCTTT,CASSLDRVETFF
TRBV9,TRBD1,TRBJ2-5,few,TGTGCCAGCAGCGTAGGACAGGGAGAATGGGAGACCCAGTACTTC,CASSVGQGEWETQYF
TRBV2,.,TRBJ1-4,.,TGTGCCAGCAGTGTAGTGACGGTCGGGGAAAAACTGTTTTTT,CASSVVTVGEKLFF
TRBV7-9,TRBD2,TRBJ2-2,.,TGTGCCAGCAGCCGCGGGGGGGGCACCGGGGAGCTGTTTTTT,CASSRGGGTGELFF
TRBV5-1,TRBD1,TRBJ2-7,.,TGCGCCAGCAGCCAGGGACAGGCTCTCGAGCAGTACTTC,CASSQGQALEQYF
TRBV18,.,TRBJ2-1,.,TGTGCCAGCTCAGTCGGTCCCACCTCTGAGCAGTTCTTC,CASSVGPTSEQFF
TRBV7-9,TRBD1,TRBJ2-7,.,TGTGCCAGCCTAGGCGGCGGGACAGGGCTCTACGAGCAGTACTTC,CASLGGGTGLYEQYF
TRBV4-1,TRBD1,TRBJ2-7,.,TGCGCCAGCAGCCAAACCGGGACAGGACACGAGCAGTACTTC,CASSQTGTGHEQYF
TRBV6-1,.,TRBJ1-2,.,TGTGCCAGCAGTGAAGCGCTGAGTGGCTACACCTTC,CASSEALSGYTF
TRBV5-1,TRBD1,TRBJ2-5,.,TGCGCCAGCAGCTGGACCCCGACAGGGAGTTTCGGAGAGACCCAGTACTTC,CASSWTPTGSFGETQYF
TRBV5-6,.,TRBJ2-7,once,TGTGCCAGCAGCTTGCCTCCCGCCTACGAGCAGTACTTC,CASSLPPAYEQYF
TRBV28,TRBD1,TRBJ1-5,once,TGTGCCAGCAGTTTAGGTTTTGGCAGGGGGTTGAATCAGCCCCAGCATTTT,CASSLGFGRGLNQPQHF
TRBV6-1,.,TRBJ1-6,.,TGTGCCAGCAGACAGAAGTCGGCTTCACCCCTCCACTTT,CASRQKSASPLHF
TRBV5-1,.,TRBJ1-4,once,TGCGCCAGCAGTCAGGACAGAGCCCGATCAACTAATGAAAAACTGTTTTTT,CASSQDRARSTNEKLFF
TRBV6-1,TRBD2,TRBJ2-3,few,TGTGCCAGCAGTGGAATAGCGGGGGCCCTGGGAGATACGCAGTATTTT,CASSGIAGALGDTQYF
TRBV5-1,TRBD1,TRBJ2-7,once,TGCGCCAGCAGCTGGACAGGGGGCAACGAGCAGTACTTC,CASSWTGGNEQYF
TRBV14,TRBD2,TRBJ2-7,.,TGTGCCAGCAGCCAGGGCCCGGGGGGTAGCTACGAGCAGTACTTC,CASSQGPGGSYEQYF
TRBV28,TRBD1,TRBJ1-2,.,TGTGCCAGCAGTTTTCGGGGCAGGGGGCGCCCTGAGTCCGGCTACACCTTC,CASSFRGRGRPESGYTF
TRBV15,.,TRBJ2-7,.,TGTGCCACCAGCACTGGGACCGCGGGAACGGACGAGCAGTACTTC,CATSTGTAGTDEQYF
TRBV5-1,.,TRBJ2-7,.,TGCGCCAGCAGCTTGGTCCCGGGAGGGGGCGGCTACGAGCAGTACTTC,CASSLVPGGGGYEQYF
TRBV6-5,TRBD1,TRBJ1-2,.,TGTGCCAGCAGCCGGACAGGGAATGGCTACACCTTC,CASSRTGNGYTF
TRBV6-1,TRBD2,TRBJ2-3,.,TGTGCCAGCAGTGAACTCGTATTAGGGCTAGCGGGAGCCAATACGCAGTATTTT,CASSELVLGLAGANTQYF
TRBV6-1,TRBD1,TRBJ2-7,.,TGTGCCAGCAGTGAAGCGCTCCCGGGACAGGGAGCCTACGAGCAGTACTTC,CASSEALPGQGAYEQYF
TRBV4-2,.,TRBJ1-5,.,TGTGCCAGCAGCCAAGGAACTACGGGCAATCAGCCCCAGCATTTT,CASSQGTTGNQPQHF
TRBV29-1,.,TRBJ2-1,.,TGCAGCGTTGAAGATTGGGGGGCGGGGGATGAGCAGTTCTTC,CSVEDWGAGDEQFF
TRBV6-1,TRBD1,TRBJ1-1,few,TGTGCCAGCAGTGAAGCGTTTGACAGGGGAACTTTCTTT,CASSEAFDRGTFF
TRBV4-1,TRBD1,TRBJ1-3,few,TGCGCCAGCAGCAAGACGACAGGGCGCGGAGACACCATATATTTT,CASSKTTGRGDTIYF